These T cell receptor beta chains were read from a single sample in a study of regulatory T cells in long-lasting Graves disease. TCRdb called the multiplex PCR reads again in MiXCR, with one record for every CDR3 protein. The sample carries 350,000 to 500,000 distinct CDR3 sequences, 13% to 15% recorded once. Another study also made use of these data, one on T cells in Graves' hyperthyroidism and ophthalmopathy.

Here the sequenced sample was peripheral blood mononuclear cells (PBMCs), taken at new diagnosis, from a patient treated with antithyroid drugs. Receptor source: a woman aged 45-65 years with Graves disease. Both conserved end residues are part of each CDR3. Each record gives: clone size, J gene, D gene, V gene, CDR3 protein, CDR3 DNA. A D gene is named only where the DNA matches it firmly. The listing skips clone size in some rows; elsewhere it reads once, few, many or a size class.

clone size: many; J gene: TRBJ1-3; D gene: .; V gene: TRBV6-1; CDR3 protein: CASSDAYSGNTIYF; CDR3 DNA: TGTGCCAGCAGCGATGCTTACTCTGGAAACACCATATATTTT
clone size: many; J gene: TRBJ2-2; D gene: .; V gene: TRBV24-1; CDR3 protein: CATSGGNGELFF; CDR3 DNA: TGTGCCACCAGTGGGGGCAACGGGGAGCTGTTTTTT
clone size: many; J gene: TRBJ2-1; D gene: TRBD2; V gene: TRBV20-1; CDR3 protein: CSEAGLAGGIEQFF; CDR3 DNA: TGCAGTGAAGCAGGGCTAGCGGGAGGAATTGAGCAGTTCTTC
clone size: .; J gene: TRBJ2-2; D gene: .; V gene: TRBV27; CDR3 protein: CASSLSGGGPGELFF; CDR3 DNA: TGTGCCAGCAGTTTATCTGGAGGGGGTCCCGGGGAGCTGTTTTTT
clone size: .; J gene: TRBJ2-5; D gene: .; V gene: TRBV11-2; CDR3 protein: CASSTHGLETQYF; CDR3 DNA: TGTGCCAGTAGTACCCACGGGTTAGAGACCCAGTACTTC
clone size: many; J gene: TRBJ1-5; D gene: TRBD1; V gene: TRBV7-8; CDR3 protein: CASSKDRDQRQHF; CDR3 DNA: TGTGCCAGCAGTAAAGACAGGGACCAGCGCCAGCATTTT
clone size: .; J gene: TRBJ1-2; D gene: TRBD1; V gene: TRBV2; CDR3 protein: CASSREGQGFGYTF; CDR3 DNA: TGTGCCAGCAGTCGGGAGGGACAGGGCTTTGGCTACACCTTC
clone size: .; J gene: TRBJ2-1; D gene: TRBD2; V gene: TRBV14; CDR3 protein: CASSQAWRPSGSTSYNEQFF; CDR3 DNA: TGTGCCAGCAGCCAAGCTTGGCGTCCGAGCGGGAGTACGTCCTACAATGAGCAGTTCTTC
clone size: many; J gene: TRBJ2-5; D gene: TRBD2; V gene: TRBV6-5; CDR3 protein: CASSYSYGGVGETQYF; CDR3 DNA: TGTGCCAGCAGTTACTCCTATGGGGGGGTAGGGGAGACCCAGTACTTC
clone size: many; J gene: TRBJ2-7; D gene: .; V gene: TRBV28; CDR3 protein: CASRDYTNYEQYF; CDR3 DNA: TGTGCCAGCAGGGACTATACCAACTACGAGCAGTACTTC
clone size: many; J gene: TRBJ2-7; D gene: .; V gene: TRBV7-9; CDR3 protein: CASSLMSESYEQYF; CDR3 DNA: TGTGCCAGCAGCTTAATGTCTGAGTCCTACGAGCAGTACTTC
clone size: many; J gene: TRBJ2-3; D gene: TRBD1; V gene: TRBV6-1; CDR3 protein: CASGKDRGSTDTQYF; CDR3 DNA: TGTGCCAGCGGTAAAGACAGGGGGTCCACAGATACGCAGTATTTT
clone size: many; J gene: TRBJ2-7; D gene: TRBD1; V gene: TRBV2; CDR3 protein: CASRLQGPSSYEQYF; CDR3 DNA: TGTGCCAGCAGGTTACAGGGGCCGAGCTCCTACGAGCAGTACTTC
clone size: many; J gene: TRBJ1-2; D gene: .; V gene: TRBV28; CDR3 protein: CASSFFGVSGYTF; CDR3 DNA: TGTGCCAGCAGTTTTTTCGGGGTTTCGGGCTACACCTTC
clone size: many; J gene: TRBJ2-3; D gene: TRBD2; V gene: TRBV28; CDR3 protein: CASSSDLAGRGTQYF; CDR3 DNA: TGTGCCAGCAGTTCGGACCTAGCGGGAAGGGGTACGCAGTATTTT
clone size: many; J gene: TRBJ2-5; D gene: .; V gene: TRBV7-9; CDR3 protein: CASSSPNLQETQYF; CDR3 DNA: TGTGCCAGCAGCTCACCAAACCTCCAAGAGACCCAGTACTTC
clone size: many; J gene: TRBJ2-2; D gene: .; V gene: TRBV5-1; CDR3 protein: CASSLLPGTGELFF; CDR3 DNA: TGCGCCAGCAGCTTGCTGCCGGGCACCGGGGAGCTGTTTTTT
clone size: .; J gene: TRBJ2-6; D gene: TRBD1; V gene: TRBV6-1; CDR3 protein: CAAGPGQVNSGANVLTF; CDR3 DNA: TGTGCCGCAGGTCCGGGACAGGTTAACTCTGGGGCCAACGTCCTGACTTTC
clone size: many; J gene: TRBJ1-4; D gene: .; V gene: TRBV2; CDR3 protein: CASSERQTGDNEKLFF; CDR3 DNA: TGTGCCAGCAGTGAACGCCAGACAGGAGATAATGAAAAACTGTTTTTT
clone size: many; J gene: TRBJ2-1; D gene: .; V gene: TRBV10-3; CDR3 protein: CAISESRPASNEQFF; CDR3 DNA: TGTGCCATCAGTGAGTCGCGCCCAGCGAGCAATGAGCAGTTCTTC
clone size: many; J gene: TRBJ1-1; D gene: .; V gene: TRBV6-5; CDR3 protein: CASSYGLTGWTEAFF; CDR3 DNA: TGTGCCAGCAGTTACGGTCTGACAGGCTGGACTGAAGCTTTCTTT
clone size: few; J gene: TRBJ2-7; D gene: TRBD1; V gene: TRBV5-5; CDR3 protein: CASSLGTPAGGLYEQYF; CDR3 DNA: TGTGCCAGCAGCTTGGGGACCCCCGCAGGGGGCCTTTACGAGCAGTACTTC
clone size: few; J gene: TRBJ2-5; D gene: TRBD2; V gene: TRBV25-1; CDR3 protein: CASSGGTSGIGETQYF; CDR3 DNA: TGTGCCAGCAGTGGGGGGACTAGCGGGATAGGAGAGACCCAGTACTTC
clone size: few; J gene: TRBJ2-3; D gene: TRBD2; V gene: TRBV20-1; CDR3 protein: CSSTPGTSWEDTQYF; CDR3 DNA: TGCAGTTCTACTCCCGGGACTAGCTGGGAAGATACGCAGTATTTT
clone size: few; J gene: TRBJ2-7; D gene: .; V gene: TRBV28; CDR3 protein: CASSFPEVGYEQYF; CDR3 DNA: TGTGCCAGCAGTTTCCCCGAGGTGGGCTACGAGCAGTACTTC
clone size: many; J gene: TRBJ1-6; D gene: TRBD1; V gene: TRBV6-9; CDR3 protein: CASSYLYRDSFNSPLHF; CDR3 DNA: TGTGCCAGCAGTTACTTGTACCGGGACAGCTTTAATTCACCCCTCCACTTT